Each of the 3 T cell receptor beta chains below was sequenced from the same sample in a study of cytomegalovirus exposure and HLA in healthy donors listed by TCRdb under 2017. The method was the immunoSEQ multiplex PCR assay. For the multiplex PCR, a mixture combining 60 forward primers for TCR Vbeta segments and 13 reverse primers for TCR Jbeta segments was used. As stored in TCRdb, this immuneACCESS dataset retains in-frame rearrangements with V and J assigned. A fraction of the clones does not appear; measured against another copy, unresolved V genes explain less than half of the discrepancy, and the remainder lacks a known reason. The sample includes roughly 150,000 clones, with roughly 80% observed a single time. The ten largest clones capture around 2% of the sample. What was sequenced was PBMCs. The receptor source for this set is a man aged 50-60 years in good health and CMV-seropositive.

The chain uses TRBV9 and TRBJ2-3; no definite D call. V was pared by 3 bases and J by 4 bases, with 18 bases between. Germline CDR1 SGDLS, CDR2 YYNGEE. There are 16 residues in the CDR3. DNA for the CDR3: TGTGCCAGCAGCGGCCGACAATTTTCGTACGCAGATACGCAGTATTTT. The encoded protein is CASSGRQFSYADTQYF.

Regarding this clone: The identical CDR3 is also encoded by other nucleotide sequences in the sample. The chain carries TRBV9 and TRBJ1-6; TRBD1 matches at 8 bases. There are 15 residues in the CDR3. Germline V gives CDR1 SGDLS, CDR2 YYNGEE. The J segment lost 5 bases and the V segment lost 5 bases, leaving 6 bases of the junction unmatched. The CDR3 protein is CASSRRQGNNSPLHF. For the CDR3, the DNA is TGTGCCAGCAGTAGACGACAGGGGAATAATTCACCCCTCCACTTT.

This chain connects TRBV9 to TRBJ2-3; TRBD2 aligns across 9 bases. Germline assignment: CDR1 SGDLS and CDR2 YYNGEE. Losses at the gene ends were 1 base for V and 1 base for J; bases not matched to a gene: 4. The CDR3 extends over 16 amino acids. The CDR3 nucleotides are TGTGCCAGCAGCGTAAGAGCTAGCGGGGGCACAGATACGCAGTATTTT. It is translated as CASSVRASGGTDTQYF. Supplemented by reference TRBV9 and TRBJ2-3, the full variable domain reads DSGVTQTPKHLITATGQRVTLRCSPRSGDLSVYWYQQSLDQGLQFLIQYYNGEERAKGNILERFSAQQFPDLHSELNLSSLELGDSALYFCASSVRASGGTDTQYFGPGTRLTVL.